Listed below are T cell receptor beta chains from one sample, sequenced in a study of neurological immune-mediated disorders. TCRdb processed the 5' RACE reads anew with MiXCR; each CDR3 protein has one entry. Of 55,000 to 70,000 distinct CDR3 sequences in the sample, over 10% were seen once. Material: PBMCs. These receptors came from a man in his 60s in good health. Each CDR3 is given with its conserved first and last residue. The order of the fields is V gene, clone size, CDR3 length, D gene, J gene, CDR3 protein, CDR3 DNA. The D gene is left open where the match is weak. Only some rows state a clone size, as once, few, many or a class for expanded clones.

TRBV5-6	-	14	-	TRBJ2-7	CASSPEGAPYEQYF	TGTGCAAGCAGCCCGGAGGGGGCTCCATACGAGCAGTACTTC
TRBV20-1	many	14	TRBD2	TRBJ2-1	CSAKRGGLYNEQFF	TGCAGTGCTAAGCGGGGGGGCCTTTATAATGAGCAGTTCTTC
TRBV12-3/TRBV12-4	many	13	-	TRBJ1-1	CASRPGGDTEAFF	TGTGCCAGCAGGCCGGGTGGGGACACTGAAGCTTTCTTT
TRBV3-1	many	13	-	TRBJ2-5	CASRLTYQETQYF	TGTGCCAGCAGGTTGACTTATCAAGAGACCCAGTACTTC
TRBV5-6	many	16	TRBD1	TRBJ1-1	CASSLIGTGEGTEAFF	TGTGCCAGCAGCTTGATAGGGACAGGGGAAGGAACTGAAGCTTTCTTT
TRBV5-1	many	15	TRBD1	TRBJ2-2	CASKPGQGNAGELFF	TGCGCCAGTAAACCGGGACAGGGGAACGCCGGGGAGCTGTTTTTT
TRBV20-1	many	16	TRBD1	TRBJ1-6	CSALTFISGGKGPLHF	TGCAGTGCTCTCACCTTCATTTCAGGGGGAAAGGGACCCCTCCACTTT
TRBV5-6	many	15	-	TRBJ2-6	CASSLKSSGANVLTF	TGTGCCAGCAGCTTGAAGAGCTCTGGGGCCAACGTCCTGACTTTC
TRBV20-1	many	16	TRBD1	TRBJ1-5	CSALTGAGGVQDPQHF	TGCAGTGCTCTTACCGGGGCAGGGGGCGTTCAGGATCCCCAGCATTTT
TRBV5-6	many	12	-	TRBJ2-5	CASSFDQETQYF	TGTGCCAGCAGCTTTGACCAAGAGACCCAGTACTTC
TRBV27	-	17	-	TRBJ2-6	CASSFRAGTPGTNVLTF	TGTGCCAGCAGTTTTCGGGCCGGTACCCCTGGGACCAACGTCCTGACTTTC
TRBV7-2	many	16	-	TRBJ1-5	CASSPDGVYSNQPQHF	TGTGCCAGCAGCCCGGACGGGGTCTATAGCAATCAGCCCCAGCATTTT
TRBV28	many	13	-	TRBJ2-7	CASRGQVPYEQYF	TGTGCCAGCAGGGGCCAGGTCCCCTACGAGCAGTACTTC
TRBV4-3	many	13	-	TRBJ2-5	CASSQDNNDLMYF	TGCGCCAGCAGCCAAGATAATAATGATCTGATGTACTTC
TRBV28	many	15	TRBD1	TRBJ2-3	CASLGPGTGWATQYF	TGTGCCAGCTTGGGACCCGGGACAGGGTGGGCTACGCAGTATTTT
TRBV27	many	11	-	TRBJ2-1	CASSVSNEQFF	TGTGCCAGCAGTGTTAGTAATGAGCAGTTCTTC
TRBV3-1	many	16	-	TRBJ1-5	CASSQGIPGSNQPQHF	TGTGCCAGCAGCCAAGGCATTCCCGGGAGCAATCAGCCCCAGCATTTT
TRBV12-3/TRBV12-4	many	11	-	TRBJ2-5	CASSVEETQYF	TGTGCCAGCAGTGTCGAAGAGACCCAGTACTTC
TRBV18	many	15	-	TRBJ2-3	CASSPPSRGADTQYF	TGTGCCAGCTCACCACCTTCCAGGGGAGCAGATACGCAGTATTTT
TRBV7-2	many	14	TRBD1	TRBJ1-6	CASKLGQGNSPLHF	TGTGCCAGCAAATTGGGACAGGGGAATTCACCCCTCCACTTT
TRBV7-2	-	19	TRBD2	TRBJ2-5	CASSRRGPSGGARGETQYF	TGTGCCAGCAGCCGCAGGGGGCCTAGCGGGGGGGCAAGAGGGGAGACCCAGTACTTC
TRBV7-2	many	12	-	TRBJ1-5	CASSFGLGPQHF	TGTGCCAGCAGCTTTGGTCTCGGGCCCCAGCATTTT
TRBV4-3	once	16	TRBD2	TRBJ2-3	CASSQATGGPTDTQYF	TGCGCCAGCAGCCAAGCCACGGGGGGGCCCACAGATACACAGTATTTT
TRBV29-1	-	12	-	TRBJ1-1	CSASVGDTESFF	TGCAGCGCCTCGGTTGGAGACACTGAGTCTTTCTTT
TRBV3-2	many	13	-	TRBJ2-7	CASSQWTVYEQYF	TGTGCCAGCAGCCAGTGGACCGTCTACGAGCAGTACTTC
TRBV7-2	many	16	-	TRBJ2-7	CASSLASGRSSYEQYF	TGTGCCAGCAGCTTAGCTAGCGGAAGGAGCTCCTACGAGCAGTACTTC
TRBV5-1	many	16	-	TRBJ1-5	CASSPAGIYSNQPQHF	TGCGCCAGCAGCCCCGCAGGGATTTATAGCAATCAGCCCCAGCATTTT
TRBV5-1	many	12	-	TRBJ2-7	CASSMGDYEQYF	TGCGCCAGCAGCATGGGCGACTACGAGCAGTACTTC
TRBV5-4	many	14	-	TRBJ2-3	CASSQSRQRDTQYF	TGTGCCAGCAGCCAATCCCGGCAGCGTGATACGCAGTATTTT
TRBV27	many	13	-	TRBJ1-5	CASSPKSGQPQHF	TGTGCCAGCAGCCCCAAGTCGGGACAGCCCCAGCATTTT
TRBV3-1	many	16	-	TRBJ1-1	CASSSGTLTLNTEAFF	TGTGCCAGCAGCTCCGGGACTCTAACTTTGAACACTGAAGCTTTCTTT